This is a list of T cell receptor beta chains from one sample in a study of read filtering for tumor transcriptome and immune sequencing. TCRdb fed the reads into MiXCR, producing one record per CDR3 protein. The repertoire has approximately 90,000 distinct CDR3 sequences, around 12% of them found once; the top ten carry 14% to 15%. The sample was a population of CD138-negative cells sorted from bone marrow. The receptors come from a donor over 35 with multiple myeloma. CDR3s leave out the opening cysteine and the closing phenylalanine or tryptophan. The order of the fields is V gene, J gene, CDR3 protein.

V: TRBV5-1; J: TRBJ2-7; CDR3: ASSLDGQGNKEQY
V: TRBV5-1; J: TRBJ2-5; CDR3: ASSSLAVGETQY
V: TRBV20-1; J: TRBJ2-5; CDR3: SAHTRPEETQY
V: TRBV3-1; J: TRBJ1-6; CDR3: ASSIGGGNSPLH
V: TRBV7-3; J: TRBJ2-1; CDR3: ASSLTPGTLNEQF
V: TRBV5-1; J: TRBJ2-1; CDR3: ASSLAVGGLSYNEQF
V: TRBV9; J: TRBJ2-2; CDR3: VSSVGLASNTGELF
V: TRBV29-1; J: TRBJ2-7; CDR3: SVGQIATYEQY
V: TRBV28; J: TRBJ2-1; CDR3: ASTQVVQNNEQF
V: TRBV7-6; J: TRBJ2-3; CDR3: ASSSVPLTGADTQY
V: TRBV7-9; J: TRBJ2-1; CDR3: ASSLHEQF
V: TRBV11-3; J: TRBJ2-7; CDR3: ASSPPGQGPQQY
V: TRBV7-2; J: TRBJ2-3; CDR3: ASSFGPITDTQY
V: TRBV5-1; J: TRBJ2-3; CDR3: ASRTGALTDTQY
V: TRBV4-1; J: TRBJ2-7; CDR3: ASSQVPSSNEQY
V: TRBV28; J: TRBJ1-5; CDR3: ASRGGVLISNQPQH
V: TRBV20-1; J: TRBJ2-7; CDR3: SATGVMGTGSYEQY
V: TRBV6-5; J: TRBJ2-7; CDR3: ASSYGWSKSEQY
V: TRBV10-1; J: TRBJ2-3; CDR3: ASSESGTGGSDTQY
V: TRBV29-1; J: TRBJ2-2; CDR3: SVRETNGELF
V: TRBV3-1; J: TRBJ2-7; CDR3: ASGPGQGWDYEQY